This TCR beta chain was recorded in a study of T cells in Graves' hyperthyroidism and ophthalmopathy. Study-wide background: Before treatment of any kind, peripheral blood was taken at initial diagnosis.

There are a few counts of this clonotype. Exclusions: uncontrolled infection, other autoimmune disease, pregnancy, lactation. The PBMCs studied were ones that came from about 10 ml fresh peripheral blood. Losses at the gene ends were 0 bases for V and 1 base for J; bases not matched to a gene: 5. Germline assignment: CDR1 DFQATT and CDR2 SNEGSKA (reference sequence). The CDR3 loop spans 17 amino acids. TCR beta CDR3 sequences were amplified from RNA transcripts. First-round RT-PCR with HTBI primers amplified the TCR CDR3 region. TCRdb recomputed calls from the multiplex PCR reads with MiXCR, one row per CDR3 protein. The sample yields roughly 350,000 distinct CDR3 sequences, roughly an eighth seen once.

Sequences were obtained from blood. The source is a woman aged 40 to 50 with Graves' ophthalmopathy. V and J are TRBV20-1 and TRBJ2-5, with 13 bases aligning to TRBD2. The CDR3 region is CSARDRGLAGSQETQYF. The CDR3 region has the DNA TGCAGTGCTAGAGATCGGGGACTAGCGGGGAGCCAAGAGACCCAGTACTTC.